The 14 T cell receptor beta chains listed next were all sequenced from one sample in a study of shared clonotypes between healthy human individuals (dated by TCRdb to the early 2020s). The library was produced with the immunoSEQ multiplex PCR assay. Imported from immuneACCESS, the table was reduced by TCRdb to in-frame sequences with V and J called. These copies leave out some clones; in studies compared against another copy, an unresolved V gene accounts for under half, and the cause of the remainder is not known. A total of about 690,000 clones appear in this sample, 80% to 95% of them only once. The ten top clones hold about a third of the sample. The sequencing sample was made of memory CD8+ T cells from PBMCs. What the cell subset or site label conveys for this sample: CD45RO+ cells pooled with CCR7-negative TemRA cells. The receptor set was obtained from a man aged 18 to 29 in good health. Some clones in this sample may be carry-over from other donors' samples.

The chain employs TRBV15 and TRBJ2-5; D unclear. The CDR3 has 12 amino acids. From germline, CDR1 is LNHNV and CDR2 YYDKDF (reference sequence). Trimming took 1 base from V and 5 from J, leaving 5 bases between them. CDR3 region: CATSRVPETQYF. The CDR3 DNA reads TGTGCCACCAGCAGAGTTCCGGAGACCCAGTACTTC.

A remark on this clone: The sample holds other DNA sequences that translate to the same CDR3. As DNA, the CDR3 is TGTGCCAGCAGCCCCGGGGGACAGGGGTACGAGCAGTACTTC. Translating it yields CASSPGGQGYEQYF. The chain combines TRBV9 with TRBJ2-7, with 10 nucleotides matching TRBD1. In germline, CDR1 is SGDLS, CDR2 YYNGEE. The CDR3 spans 14 residues. With V trimmed by 4 bases and J by 4 bases, 5 bases remained unmatched.

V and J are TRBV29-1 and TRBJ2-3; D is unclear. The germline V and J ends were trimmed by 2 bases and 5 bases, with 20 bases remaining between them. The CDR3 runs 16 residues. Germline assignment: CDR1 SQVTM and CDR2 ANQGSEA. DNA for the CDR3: TGCAGCGTTGAAAGCTTAAGCGAGAAGTACAAAGATACGCAGTATTTT. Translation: CSVESLSEKYKDTQYF.

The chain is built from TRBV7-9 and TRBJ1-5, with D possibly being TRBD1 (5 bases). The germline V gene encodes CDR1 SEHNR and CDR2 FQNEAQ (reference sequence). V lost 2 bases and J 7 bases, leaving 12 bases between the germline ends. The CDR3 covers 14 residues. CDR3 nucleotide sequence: TGTGCCAGCAGCTTAAATAGGGGAGACCAGCCCCAGCATTTT. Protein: CASSLNRGDQPQHF.

The DNA for the CDR3 is TGTGCCAGCAGCTTGGTGGCGGGCGGCCCATACAATGAGCAGTTCTTC. Its protein product is CASSLVAGGPYNEQFF. The chain recombines TRBV5-4 with TRBJ2-1; a possible D gene is TRBD2 (5 bases). The CDR3 has 16 amino acids. V was trimmed by 0 bases and J by 4 bases, leaving 14 bases between them. Germline values: CDR1 SGHNT, CDR2 YYREEE (reference sequence). Drawing the rest from reference TRBV5-4 and TRBJ2-1, the complete variable domain is ETGVTQSPTHLIKTRGQQVTLRCSSQSGHNTVSWYQQALGQGPQFIFQYYREEENGRGNFPPRFSGLQFPNYSSELNVNALELDDSALYLCASSLVAGGPYNEQFFGPGTRLTVL.

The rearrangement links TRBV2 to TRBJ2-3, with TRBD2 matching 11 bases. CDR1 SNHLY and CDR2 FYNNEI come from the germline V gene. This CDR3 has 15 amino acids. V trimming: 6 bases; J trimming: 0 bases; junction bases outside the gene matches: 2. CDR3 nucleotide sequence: TGTGCCAGCAGGGGACTAGCGGAAAGCACAGATACGCAGTATTTT. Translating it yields CASRGLAESTDTQYF.

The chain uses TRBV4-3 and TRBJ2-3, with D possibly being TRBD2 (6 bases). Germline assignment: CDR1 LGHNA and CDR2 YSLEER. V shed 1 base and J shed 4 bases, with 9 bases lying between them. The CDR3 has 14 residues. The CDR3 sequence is CASSQAGSSDTQYF. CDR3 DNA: TGCGCCAGCAGCCAAGCCGGGAGCTCAGATACGCAGTATTTT.

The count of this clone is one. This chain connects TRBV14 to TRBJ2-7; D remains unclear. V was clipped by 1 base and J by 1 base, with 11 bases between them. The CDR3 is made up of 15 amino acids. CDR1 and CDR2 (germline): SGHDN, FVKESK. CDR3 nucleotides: TGTGCCAGCAGCCAAGTAGGATTGACATCCTACGAGCAGTACTTC. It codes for CASSQVGLTSYEQYF.

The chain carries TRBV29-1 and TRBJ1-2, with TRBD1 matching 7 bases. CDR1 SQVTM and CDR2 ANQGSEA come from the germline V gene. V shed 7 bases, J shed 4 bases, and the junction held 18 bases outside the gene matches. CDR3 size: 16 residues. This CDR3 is CSAGDDRVGSSYGYTF. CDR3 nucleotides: TGCAGCGCAGGTGACGACAGGGTGGGGTCGAGCTATGGCTACACCTTC.

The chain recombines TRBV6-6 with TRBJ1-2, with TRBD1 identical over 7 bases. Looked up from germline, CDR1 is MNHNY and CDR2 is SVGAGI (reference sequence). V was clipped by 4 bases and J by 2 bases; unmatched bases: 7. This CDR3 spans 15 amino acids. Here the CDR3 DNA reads TGTGCCAGCAGTTCCGGGGGACAGCCCAACTATGGCTACACCTTC. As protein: CASSSGGQPNYGYTF.

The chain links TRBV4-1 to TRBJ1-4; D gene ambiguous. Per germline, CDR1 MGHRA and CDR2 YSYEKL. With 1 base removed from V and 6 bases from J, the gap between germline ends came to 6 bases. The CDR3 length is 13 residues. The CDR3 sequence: CASSQGRYEKLFF. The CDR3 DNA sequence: TGCGCCAGCAGCCAAGGTCGTTATGAAAAACTGTTTTTT.

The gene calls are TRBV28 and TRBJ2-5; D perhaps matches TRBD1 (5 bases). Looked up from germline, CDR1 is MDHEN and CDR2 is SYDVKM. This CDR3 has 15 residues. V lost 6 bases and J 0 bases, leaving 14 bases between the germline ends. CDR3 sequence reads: CASSPQGQYQETQYF. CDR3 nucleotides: TGTGCCAGCAGCCCCCAGGGTCAGTACCAAGAGACCCAGTACTTC.

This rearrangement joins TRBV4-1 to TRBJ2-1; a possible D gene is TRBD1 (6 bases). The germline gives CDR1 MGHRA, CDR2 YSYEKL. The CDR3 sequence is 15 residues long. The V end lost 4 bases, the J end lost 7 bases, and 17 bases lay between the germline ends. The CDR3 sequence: CASSPSQGKSNEQFF. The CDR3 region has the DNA TGCGCCAGCAGCCCTAGCCAGGGGAAGTCGAATGAGCAGTTCTTC.

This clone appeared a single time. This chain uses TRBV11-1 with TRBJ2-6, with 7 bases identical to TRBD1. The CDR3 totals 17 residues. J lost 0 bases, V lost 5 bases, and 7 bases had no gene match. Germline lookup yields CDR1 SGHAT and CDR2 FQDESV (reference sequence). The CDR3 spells CASSPGTVNSGANVLTF. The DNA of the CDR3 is TGTGCCAGCAGCCCCGGGACAGTGAACTCTGGGGCCAACGTCCTGACTTTC.